The clone carrying this T cell receptor (beta chain) was observed once. The antigen is not known. The PCR was carried out with 60 Vbeta primers and 13 Jbeta primers. Data came from immunoSEQ multiplex PCR; TCRdb stores just in-frame clones and leaves some out. The data show about 90,000 clones, nearly 80% seen once. The sample comes from a study of cytomegalovirus exposure and HLA in healthy donors. Study results and caveats: Among TCR sequences, most were rare, though some public TCRs appeared in many donors. The likely origin of a cluster of highly shared sequence variants was a sequencing artifact. In a later analysis, several top co-occurrence clusters appeared linked to parvovirus B19, influenza, CMV and Epstein-Barr virus.

CDR3 size: 11 residues. V gave up 7 bases and J gave up 5 bases, with 11 bases separating them. CDR1 is DFQATT, CDR2 SNEGSKA, per germline (reference sequence). This clonotype was obtained from a woman aged 40 to 49 in good health and CMV-seropositive. The V and J genes are TRBV20-1 and TRBJ2-5; weak D call: TRBD2 (6 bases). Sequenced input: PBMCs. Written as DNA, the CDR3 is TGCAGTGTGACTCGGGGGGAGACCCAGTACTTC. Translating it yields CSVTRGETQYF.